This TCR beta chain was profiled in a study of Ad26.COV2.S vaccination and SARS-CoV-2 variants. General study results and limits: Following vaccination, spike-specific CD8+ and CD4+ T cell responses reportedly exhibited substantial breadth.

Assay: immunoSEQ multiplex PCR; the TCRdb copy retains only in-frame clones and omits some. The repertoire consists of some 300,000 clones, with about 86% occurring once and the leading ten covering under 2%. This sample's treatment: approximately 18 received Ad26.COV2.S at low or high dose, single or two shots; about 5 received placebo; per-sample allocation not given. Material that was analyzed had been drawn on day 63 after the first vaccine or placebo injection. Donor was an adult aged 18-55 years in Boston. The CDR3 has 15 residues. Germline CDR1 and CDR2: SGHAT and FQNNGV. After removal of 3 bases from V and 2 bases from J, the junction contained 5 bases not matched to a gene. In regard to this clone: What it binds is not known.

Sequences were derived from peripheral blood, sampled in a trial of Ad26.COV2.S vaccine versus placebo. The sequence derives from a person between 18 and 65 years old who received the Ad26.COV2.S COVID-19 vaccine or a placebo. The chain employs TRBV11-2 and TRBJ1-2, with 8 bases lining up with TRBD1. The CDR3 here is CASSLQGARNYGYTF. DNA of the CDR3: TGTGCCAGCAGCTTGCAGGGGGCGAGGAACTATGGCTACACCTTC.